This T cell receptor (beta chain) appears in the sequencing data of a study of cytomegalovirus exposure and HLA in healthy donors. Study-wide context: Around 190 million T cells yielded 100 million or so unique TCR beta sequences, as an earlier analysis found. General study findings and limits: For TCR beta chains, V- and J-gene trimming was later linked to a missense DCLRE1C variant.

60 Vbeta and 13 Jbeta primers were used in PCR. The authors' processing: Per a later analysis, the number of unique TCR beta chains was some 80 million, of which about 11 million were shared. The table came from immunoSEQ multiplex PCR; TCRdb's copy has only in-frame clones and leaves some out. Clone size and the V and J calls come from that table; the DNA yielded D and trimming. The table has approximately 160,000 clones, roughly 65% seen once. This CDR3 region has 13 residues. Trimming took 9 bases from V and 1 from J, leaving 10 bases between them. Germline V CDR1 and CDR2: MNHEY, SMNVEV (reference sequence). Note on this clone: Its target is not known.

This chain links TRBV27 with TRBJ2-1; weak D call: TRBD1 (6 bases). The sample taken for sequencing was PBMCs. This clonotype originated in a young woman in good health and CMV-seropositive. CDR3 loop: CASGQLSYNEQFF. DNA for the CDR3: TGTGCCAGTGGACAGTTATCCTACAATGAGCAGTTCTTC.